The entry below gives a single T cell receptor beta chain sequence along with its context. As to treatment: preoperative locoregional IRX-2 cytokine immunotherapy. This phase Ib study tested locoregional IRX-2 cytokine immunotherapy given before surgery. V was pared by 5 bases and J by 4 bases, with 14 bases between. Looked up from germline, CDR1 is MDHEN and CDR2 is SYDVKM. This CDR3 has 14 residues. Generated by immunoSEQ multiplex PCR, the TCRdb table keeps only in-frame clones and is missing some. This sample has 24,000 or so clones; 85% to 95% occur once, and the top ten carry around 15%. This entry is derived from a study of preoperative IRX-2 immunotherapy in early breast cancer.

The specimen comprised tumor tissue, sampled after IRX-2 immunotherapy. The rearrangement joins TRBV28 to TRBJ1-2; maybe TRBD1 (6 bases). The clonotype originates from a human donor with breast cancer. The CDR3 region is CASSPYLDSYGYTF. The DNA for the CDR3 is TGTGCCAGCAGTCCCTACTTGGACAGCTATGGCTACACCTTC.